Following are 14 T cell receptor beta chains from one sample sequenced in a study of T cells in Graves' hyperthyroidism and ophthalmopathy. Amplified TCR beta CDR3 regions derived from RNA transcripts. The HTBI primer set drove a first-round RT-PCR of the TCR CDR3. TCRdb ran MiXCR on the multiplex PCR reads and lists one entry per CDR3 protein. The sample contains around 620,000 distinct CDR3 sequences, about 14% of which appear only once. The material sequenced was blood. The receptors here all came from a woman aged 18 to 35 with Graves' ophthalmopathy.

This clonotype was detected ten times or more. This chain links TRBV24-1 with TRBJ2-3, with TRBD2 matching 9 bases. Germline values: CDR1 KGHDR, CDR2 SFDVKD. CDR3 size: 18 residues. V lost 4 bases to trimming and J lost 5 bases; unmatched junction nucleotides: 15. CDR3 protein: CATSDTRLAAIYLDTQYF. CDR3 bases: TGTGCCACCAGTGACACGAGACTAGCGGCTATCTATCTAGATACGCAGTATTTT.

This clonotype was detected ten times or more. The V call is TRBV12-3 or TRBV12-4, the J call TRBJ2-1; the D gene is possibly TRBD2 (6 bases). V lost 5 bases to trimming and J lost 8 bases, with 13 bases between them. The CDR3 loop spans 13 amino acids. In DNA form, the CDR3 reads TGTGCCAGCAGTCGCGGGACGTATGATGAGCAGTTCTTC. Amino acids: CASSRGTYDEQFF.

The rearrangement links TRBV5-1 to TRBJ1-6, with 9 bases matching TRBD1. The V gene's germline CDR1 is SGHRS and CDR2 YFSETQ. The CDR3 sequence is 16 residues long. Germline trimming cut 3 bases from V and 8 bases from J; bases unmatched to any gene: 9. CDR3 DNA sequence: TGCGCCAGCAGCTCACAGGGGGCATATGCCGATTCACCCCTCCACTTT. The encoded protein is CASSSQGAYADSPLHF. Variable domain in full (rest from reference TRBV5-1 and TRBJ1-6): KAGVTQTPRYLIKTRGQQVTLSCSPISGHRSVSWYQQTPGQGLQFLFEYFSETQRNKGNFPGRFSGRQFSNSRSEMNVSTLELGDSALYLCASSSQGAYADSPLHFGNGTRLTVT.

This clonotype was recorded many times. The chain uses TRBV27 and TRBJ2-7; the D is unclear. V was shortened by 4 bases and J by 0 bases, with 13 bases between the two germline ends. Germline CDR1 reads MNHEY; CDR2 reads SMNVEV (reference sequence). There are 15 residues in the CDR3. The CDR3 region is CASSWSPVSSYEQYF. In nucleotides, the CDR3 is TGTGCCAGCAGTTGGTCCCCAGTTTCCTCCTACGAGCAGTACTTC.

The chain uses TRBV19 and TRBJ2-1; TRBD1 agrees at 10 bases. Germline V gene data show CDR1 as LNHDA and CDR2 as SQIVND (reference sequence). This CDR3 has 14 residues. The J segment lost 8 bases and the V segment lost 4 bases, leaving 5 bases of the junction unmatched. CDR3 protein: CASSTGTGVYEQFF. CDR3 bases: TGTGCCAGTAGTACCGGGACAGGGGTATATGAGCAGTTCTTC.

This clonotype was picked up a small number of times. The V and J genes are TRBV27 and TRBJ1-1, with D unclear. Germline CDR1 MNHEY, CDR2 SMNVEV (reference sequence). The CDR3 extends over 14 amino acids. The ends were cut back, 3 bases at V and 4 bases at J, with 12 bases in the middle. CDR3 sequence: CASSFEGRFTEAFF. The DNA of the CDR3 is TGTGCCAGCAGTTTCGAGGGTAGGTTCACTGAAGCTTTCTTT.

This clonotype was seen at least ten times. The rearrangement links TRBV7-3 to TRBJ2-1; the match to TRBD2 covers 11 bases. V dropped 5 bases and J dropped 4; count of bases not matched to a gene: 4. Germline values: CDR1 SGHTA, CDR2 FQGTGA. The CDR3 is 15 residues long. The CDR3 region is CASSHGLAGYNEQFF. The CDR3 nucleotides read TGTGCCAGCAGCCACGGACTAGCGGGTTACAATGAGCAGTTCTTC.

This clonotype was observed many times. The chain employs TRBV20-1 and TRBJ2-1; 10 bases align to TRBD2. CDR1 and CDR2 from the germline V gene are DFQATT and SNEGSKA (reference sequence). The CDR3 has 17 amino acids. V trimming: 0 bases; J trimming: 0 bases; junction bases outside the gene matches: 5. CDR3 sequence reads: CSARDVLAGSSYNEQFF. The CDR3 DNA sequence: TGCAGTGCTAGAGATGTACTAGCGGGGAGCTCCTACAATGAGCAGTTCTTC.

This clonotype was seen at least ten times. CDR3 sequence reads: CASSPPVSSYNEQFF. The CDR3 coding sequence is TGTGCCAGCAGCCCACCGGTTAGCTCCTACAATGAGCAGTTCTTC. The chain carries TRBV13 and TRBJ2-1; D unresolved. Trimming removed 5 bases from V and 0 bases from J, with 11 bases in between. Germline V gene data show CDR1 as PRHDT and CDR2 as FYEKMQ (reference sequence). The CDR3 extends over 15 amino acids.

This clonotype was found many times. The chain carries TRBV30 and TRBJ2-7; D gene unclear. There are 11 residues in the CDR3. The germline V gene has CDR1 GTSNPN and CDR2 SVGIG (reference sequence). Trimming took 0 bases from V and 6 from J, leaving 6 bases between them. CDR3 amino acids: CAWSVVLEQYF. The CDR3 DNA reads as TGTGCCTGGAGTGTTGTGCTCGAGCAGTACTTC.

Ten or more counts support this clonotype. This CDR3 reads CASSIERRGGELFF. Written as DNA, the CDR3 is TGTGCCAGTAGTATTGAGCGGAGGGGGGGGGAGCTGTTTTTT. This sequence joins TRBV19 and TRBJ2-2; either TRBD1 or TRBD2 may fit D (6 bases each). The germline CDR1 and CDR2 sequences are LNHDA and SQIVND (reference sequence). Trimming stripped 3 bases from V and 8 bases from J, with 13 bases between. The CDR3 length is 14 residues.

About this clonotype: Just one base apart from a much larger clone, this may be a read error. The CDR3 DNA reads TGTGCCAGCAGCCAATATACCTACGAGCAGTACTTC. It encodes CASSQYTYEQYF. V and J are TRBV5-6 and TRBJ2-7; no clear D. Trimming took 4 bases from V and 2 from J, leaving 7 bases between them. The CDR3 extends over 12 amino acids. Germline assignment: CDR1 SGHDT and CDR2 YYEEEE.

Turning to this clonotype: A much larger clone is a single base away; this may be a read error. The chain couples TRBV2 to TRBJ2-7, with TRBD2 as a possible D gene (6 bases). The CDR3 loop spans 11 amino acids. The V end was cut by 7 bases, the J end by 6 bases, with 10 bases between. Germline V CDR1 and CDR2: SNHLY, FYNNEI. The CDR3 region has the DNA TGTGCCAGCACCAGGGACTCCGAGCAGTACTTC. It translates to CASTRDSEQYF. Looking up the rest from reference TRBV2 and TRBJ2-7 gives the full variable domain: EPEVTQTPSHQVTQMGQEVILRCVPISNHLYFYWYRQILGQKVEFLVSFYNNEISEKSEIFDDQFSVERPDGSNFTLKIRSTKLEDSAMYFCASTRDSEQYFGPGTRLTVT.

The gene calls are TRBV7-9 and TRBJ2-3, with 14 bases identical to TRBD2. V shed 11 bases and J 2 bases; nucleotides not matched to a gene: 12. The CDR3 length is 17 residues. Germline CDR1 is SEHNR and CDR2 is FQNEAQ (reference sequence). CDR3 nucleotide sequence: TGTGCCGACGGACTAGCGGGAGGCGACCCCTACACAGATACGCAGTATTTT. Translated: CADGLAGGDPYTDTQYF.